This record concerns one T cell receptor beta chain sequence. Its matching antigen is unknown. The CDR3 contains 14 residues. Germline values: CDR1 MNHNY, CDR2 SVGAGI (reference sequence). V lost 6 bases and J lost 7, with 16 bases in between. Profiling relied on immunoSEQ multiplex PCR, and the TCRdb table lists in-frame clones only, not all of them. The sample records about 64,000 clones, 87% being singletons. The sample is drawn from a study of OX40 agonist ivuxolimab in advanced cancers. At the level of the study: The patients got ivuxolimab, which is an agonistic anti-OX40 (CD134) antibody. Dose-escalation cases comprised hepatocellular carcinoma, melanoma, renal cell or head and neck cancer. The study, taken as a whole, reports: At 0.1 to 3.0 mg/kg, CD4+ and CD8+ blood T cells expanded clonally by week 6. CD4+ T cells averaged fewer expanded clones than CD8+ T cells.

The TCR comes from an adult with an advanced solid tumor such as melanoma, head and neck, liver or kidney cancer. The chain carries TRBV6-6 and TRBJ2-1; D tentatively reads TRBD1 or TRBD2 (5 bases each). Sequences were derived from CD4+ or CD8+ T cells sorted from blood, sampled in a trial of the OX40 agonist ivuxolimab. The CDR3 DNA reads TGTGCCAGCAGCCGGGACCCCTTGGTGAATGAGCAGTTCTTC. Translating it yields CASSRDPLVNEQFF.